This TCR beta chain emerged from a study of beta chain features in type 1 diabetes. About the research overall: Healthy donors and patients had similar age, gender and cell yields.

Trimming took 6 bases from V and 10 from J, leaving 13 bases between them. The germline V gene has CDR1 SGHTA and CDR2 FQGNSA. This CDR3 is built from 12 residues. All of the isolated RNA was reverse transcribed, so expressed TCRB transcripts were sequenced. There were some 3.6 million reads on average in the naive, central memory and regulatory T cell samples. This table comes from immunoSEQ multiplex PCR, and its TCRdb copy is limited to in-frame clones, with some not included. This sample has 130,000 or so clones, with 9% found just once. General study points: Shortening of TCRB CDR3s, moderate but significant, appeared in all four CD4+ subsets of Type 1 diabetes patients. Here, the possible influence of HLA type (on TCRB rearrangement) remained unresolved.

Only a few counts were recorded for this clone. The antigen is not known. The gene calls are TRBV7-2 and TRBJ2-1; TRBD1 might be the D (5 bases). Sequencing was carried out using central memory CD4+ T cells from blood. The sequence derives from a man younger than 40 with type 1 diabetes. The CDR3 nucleotides are TGTGCCAGCAGTCCAGGGTTACGGGAGCAGTTCTTC. Translated: CASSPGLREQFF.